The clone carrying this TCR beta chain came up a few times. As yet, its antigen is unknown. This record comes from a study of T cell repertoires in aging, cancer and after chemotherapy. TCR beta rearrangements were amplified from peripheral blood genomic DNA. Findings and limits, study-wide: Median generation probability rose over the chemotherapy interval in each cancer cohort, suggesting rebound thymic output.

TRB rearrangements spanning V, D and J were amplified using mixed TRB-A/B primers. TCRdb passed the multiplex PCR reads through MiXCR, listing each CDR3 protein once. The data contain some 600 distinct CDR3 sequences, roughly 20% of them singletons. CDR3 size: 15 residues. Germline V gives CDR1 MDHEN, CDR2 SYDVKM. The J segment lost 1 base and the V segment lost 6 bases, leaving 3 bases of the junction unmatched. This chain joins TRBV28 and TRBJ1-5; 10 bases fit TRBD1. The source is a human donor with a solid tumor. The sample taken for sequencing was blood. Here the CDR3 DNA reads TGTGCCAGCAGGGAGGACAGGGGGAGCAATCAGCCCCAGCATTTT. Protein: CASREDRGSNQPQHF.